This TCR beta chain was sequenced during a study of T cells in Graves' hyperthyroidism and ophthalmopathy (dated by TCRdb to between 2017 and 2020). A note on the overall study: Peripheral blood was sampled at the time of initial diagnosis, prior to any treatment. The roughly 100 discovery patients were randomly split 7:3 into training and test sets. After blood sampling, hyperthyroidism patients were treated with methimazole at a starting dose of 30 mg daily, and ophthalmopathy patients were treated with high-dose intravenous methylprednisolone. The study also compared thyroid tissue and blood T-cell repertoires from about six Graves' hyperthyroidism patients. To identify TCR V-J signatures that set the groups apart, the researchers used a discovery cohort of about a hundred patients, made up of roughly 45 with Graves' ophthalmopathy and some 55 with stable Graves' hyperthyroidism. The paper describes TCR Vbeta CDR3 sequencing of more than 120 peripheral blood samples, made up of about 41 ophthalmopathy patients, approximately 76 hyperthyroidism patients and 17 progressor patients. Whether ophthalmopathy could be predicted prospectively was tested in an independent validation cohort made up of under 20 hyperthyroidism patients plus 17 patients who later progressed to ophthalmopathy.

The TCR beta CDR3 regions were amplified from RNA transcripts. For the first round of RT-PCR on the TCR CDR3, the HTBI primer set was used together with the Qiagen OneStep RT-PCR kit. The libraries were constructed in a second round of multiplex PCR and then size-selected and purified. Libraries were sequenced paired-end with 100 bp reads on an Illumina HiSeq2000. The paper's data handling went like this. SOAPnuke was used to process the raw data, throwing out any read that contained adapters or uncalled bases, had a mean Phred below 15, or lacked an exact constant-primer or identifier match. COPE v1.2.5 was used to merge high-quality paired reads, and clonotypes were defined as unique nucleotide sequences. MiTCR v1.1 was used to align clonotypes to the IMGT TRBV, TRBD and TRBJ reference segments. The analysis included only V-J combinations with a frequency above 0.0001, which together covered around 99% of the repertoires. A TCS score was defined as the ratio between F50 (clonal expansion) and ExV (chaos), using BLOSUM62-based TCRdist between CDR3 peptides within each V-J. Welch's t-statistics and random forest reduced several hundred V-J features to around 14, which were used in a naive Bayes classifier (R e1071). Using fastp trimming at Q25 and MiXCR clonotype assembly, TCRdb reanalyzed the public sequencing data and kept in-frame beta chains. Every CDR3 protein is listed once, alongside the most common genes and DNA of its rows. Here the V and J calls rest on TCRdb's processing, not on the authors' analysis. The sample table contains hundreds of thousands of distinct CDR3 sequences; only one count was recorded for around 22% of them. The ten largest clones take up 11% of the sample.

The paper's findings and limits, for the study overall: A 13 V-J signature model separated ophthalmopathy from stable hyperthyroidism, with about 90% sensitivity and 81.08% specificity in cross-validation and 80%/75% in testing. Sample size was not statistically predetermined, and investigators were not blinded to group allocation. Most expanded thyroid clonotypes (frequency above 0.001) were also detected in blood, suggesting blood repertoires may reflect thyroid immune responses. In validation, progression to ophthalmopathy was predicted by the model with roughly 69% sensitivity and about 72% specificity, a median of roughly 6 months before onset.

Comment on this clonotype: Its specific antigen is unknown. No quality values exist for individual bases; no much larger clone is one base distant.

CDR1 and CDR2 are drawn from the germline V gene: SNHLY, FYNNEI. The trim is 7 bases for V and 9 bases for J, with a gap of 18 bases between the germline ends. The CDR3 numbers 14 residues from cysteine through phenylalanine. The kept DNA is CDR3 alone, 42 bases in frame from the first base. Ophthalmopathy patients had moderately to severely active disease, with a Clinical Activity Score of 3 or more, a NOSPECS grade of 4 or more, and a disease duration of less than 3 months. Any patient with an uncontrolled infection, another autoimmune disease, pregnancy or lactation was excluded. Clinical symptoms, serum thyroxine and TRAb, thyroid ultrasound, and orbital computed tomography formed the basis for the diagnoses. PBMCs were isolated from about 9.2 ml of fresh peripheral blood by Ficoll-Paque density gradient centrifugation. Trizol reagent was used to extract total RNA, and RNA quality was then checked on an Agilent 2100 Bioanalyzer.

The TCR originated in a woman aged 25 to 45 with Graves' ophthalmopathy. The sequenced sample was blood. Rearrangement joined TRBV2 to TRBJ2-2; the D element might be TRBD1 or TRBD2, as each aligns at 5 bases. The nucleotides are TGTGCCAGCACCGATGGGACCCCGGGCCGGGAGCTGTTTTTT. Its coded protein is CASTDGTPGRELFF.